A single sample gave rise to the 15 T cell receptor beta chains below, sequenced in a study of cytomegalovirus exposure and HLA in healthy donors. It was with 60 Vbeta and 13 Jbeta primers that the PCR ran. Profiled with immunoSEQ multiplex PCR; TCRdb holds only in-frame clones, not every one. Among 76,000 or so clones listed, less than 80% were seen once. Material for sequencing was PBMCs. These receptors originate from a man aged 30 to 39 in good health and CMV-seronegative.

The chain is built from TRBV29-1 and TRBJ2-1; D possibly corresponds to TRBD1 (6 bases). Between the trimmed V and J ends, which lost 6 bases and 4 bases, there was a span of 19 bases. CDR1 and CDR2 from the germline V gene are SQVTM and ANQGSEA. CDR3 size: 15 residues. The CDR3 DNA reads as TGCAGCGTGGGGGCTGACAGTGCACCTTACAATGAGCAGTTCTTC. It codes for CSVGADSAPYNEQFF.

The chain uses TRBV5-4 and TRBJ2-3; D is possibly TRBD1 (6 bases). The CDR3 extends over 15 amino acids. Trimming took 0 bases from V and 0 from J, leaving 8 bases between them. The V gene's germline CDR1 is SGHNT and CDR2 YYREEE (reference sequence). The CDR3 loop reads CASSLDRASTDTQYF. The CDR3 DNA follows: TGTGCCAGCAGCTTGGACAGGGCTAGCACAGATACGCAGTATTTT.

CDR3 in amino acids: CASKYRAKNIQYF. The CDR3 DNA is TGTGCCAGCAAGTATCGGGCCAAAAACATTCAGTACTTC. The gene calls are TRBV7-2 and TRBJ2-4; D is unclear. CDR1 is SGHTA and CDR2 is FQGNSA in the germline V gene. V gave up 7 bases and J gave up 1 base, with 8 bases separating them. There are 13 residues in the CDR3.

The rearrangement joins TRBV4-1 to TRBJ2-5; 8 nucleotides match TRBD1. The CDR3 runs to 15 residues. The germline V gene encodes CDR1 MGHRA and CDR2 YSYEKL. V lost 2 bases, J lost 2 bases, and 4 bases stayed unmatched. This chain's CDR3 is CASSQSDRGQETQYF. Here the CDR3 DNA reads TGCGCCAGCAGCCAAAGCGACAGGGGACAAGAGACCCAGTACTTC.

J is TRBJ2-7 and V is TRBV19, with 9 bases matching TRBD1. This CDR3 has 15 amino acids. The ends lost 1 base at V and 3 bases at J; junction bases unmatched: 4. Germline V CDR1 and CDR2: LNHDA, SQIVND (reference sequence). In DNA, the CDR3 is TGTGCCAGTAGTATAGCGGGACAGGGATTCTACGAGCAGTACTTC. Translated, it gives CASSIAGQGFYEQYF.

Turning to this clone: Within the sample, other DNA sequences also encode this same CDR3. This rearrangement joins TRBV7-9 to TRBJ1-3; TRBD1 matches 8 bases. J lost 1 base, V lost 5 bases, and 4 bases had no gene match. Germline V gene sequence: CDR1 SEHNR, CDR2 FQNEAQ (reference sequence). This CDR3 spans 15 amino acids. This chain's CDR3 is CASSRGQGSGNTIYF. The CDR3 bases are TGTGCCAGCAGCCGAGGACAGGGTTCTGGAAACACCATATATTTT.

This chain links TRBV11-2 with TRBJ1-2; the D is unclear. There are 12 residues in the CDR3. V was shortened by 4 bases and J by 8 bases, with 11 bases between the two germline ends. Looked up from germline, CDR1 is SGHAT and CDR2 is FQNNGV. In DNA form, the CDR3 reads TGTGCCAGCAGCTCGGGAAAGGAGGGCTACACCTTC. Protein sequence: CASSSGKEGYTF. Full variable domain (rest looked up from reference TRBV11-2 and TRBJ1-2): EAGVAQSPRYKIIEKRQSVAFWCNPISGHATLYWYQQILGQGPKLLIQFQNNGVVDDSQLPKDRFSAERLKGVDSTLKIQPAKLEDSAVYLCASSSGKEGYTFGSGTRLTVV.

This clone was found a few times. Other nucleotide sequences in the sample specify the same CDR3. CDR3 bases: TGCGCCAGCAGCCAAGATCGGGGGAGCAATCAGCCCCAGCATTTT. Amino acid sequence: CASSQDRGSNQPQHF. V is TRBV4-3 and J is TRBJ1-5; D possibly corresponds to TRBD1 (5 bases). This CDR3 is built from 15 residues. Between the trimmed V and J ends, which lost 0 bases and 1 base, there was a span of 7 bases. Germline-derived CDR1 and CDR2 are LGHNA and YSLEER.

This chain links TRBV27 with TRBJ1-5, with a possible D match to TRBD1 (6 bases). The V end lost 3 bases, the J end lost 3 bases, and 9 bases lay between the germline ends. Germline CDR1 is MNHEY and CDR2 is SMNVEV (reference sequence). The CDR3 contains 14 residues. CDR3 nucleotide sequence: TGTGCCAGCAGTTTGAACAGGGCCAATCAGCCCCAGCATTTT. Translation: CASSLNRANQPQHF.

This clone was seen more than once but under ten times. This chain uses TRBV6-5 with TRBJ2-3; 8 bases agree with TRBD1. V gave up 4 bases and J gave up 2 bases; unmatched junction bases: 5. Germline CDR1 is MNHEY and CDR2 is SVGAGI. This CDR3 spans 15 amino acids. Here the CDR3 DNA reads TGTGCCAGCAGTTCAGGGGGCAGACCCACAGATACGCAGTATTTT. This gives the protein CASSSGGRPTDTQYF.

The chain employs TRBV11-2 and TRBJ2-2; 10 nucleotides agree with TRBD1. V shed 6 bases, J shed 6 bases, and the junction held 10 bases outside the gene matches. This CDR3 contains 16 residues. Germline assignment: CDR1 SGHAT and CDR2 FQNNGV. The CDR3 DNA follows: TGTGCCAGCAGTTTTACCGGGACAGGGGTATCCGGGGAGCTGTTTTTT. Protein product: CASSFTGTGVSGELFF.

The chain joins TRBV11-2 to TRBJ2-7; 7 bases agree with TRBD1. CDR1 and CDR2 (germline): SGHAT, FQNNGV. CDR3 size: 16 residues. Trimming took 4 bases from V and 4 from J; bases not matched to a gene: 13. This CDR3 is CASSSMGSRGRYEQYF. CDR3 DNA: TGTGCCAGCAGCTCGATGGGGTCAAGGGGGCGTTACGAGCAGTACTTC.

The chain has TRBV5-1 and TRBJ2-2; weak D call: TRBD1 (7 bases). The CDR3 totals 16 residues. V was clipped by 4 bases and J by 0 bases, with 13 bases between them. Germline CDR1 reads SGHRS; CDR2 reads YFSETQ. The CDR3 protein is CASSITGDSNTGELFF. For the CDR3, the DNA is TGCGCCAGCAGCATTACAGGGGACTCGAACACCGGGGAGCTGTTTTTT.

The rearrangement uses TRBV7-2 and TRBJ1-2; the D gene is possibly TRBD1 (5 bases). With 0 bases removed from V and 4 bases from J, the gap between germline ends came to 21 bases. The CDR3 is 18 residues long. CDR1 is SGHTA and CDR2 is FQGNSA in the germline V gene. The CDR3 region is CASSLARLSEEGRYGYTF. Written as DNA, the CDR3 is TGTGCCAGCAGCTTAGCCAGGTTGTCGGAGGAGGGACGCTATGGCTACACCTTC. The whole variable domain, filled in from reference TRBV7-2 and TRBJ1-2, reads GAGVSQSPSNKVTEKGKDVELRCDPISGHTALYWYRQSLGQGLEFLIYFQGNSAPDKSGLPSDRFSAERTGGSVSTLTIQRTQQEDSAVYLCASSLARLSEEGRYGYTFGSGTRLTVV.

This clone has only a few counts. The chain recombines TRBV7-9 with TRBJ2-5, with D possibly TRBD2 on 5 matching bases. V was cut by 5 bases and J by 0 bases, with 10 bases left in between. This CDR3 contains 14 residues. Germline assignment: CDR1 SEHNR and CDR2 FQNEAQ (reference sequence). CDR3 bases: TGTGCCAGCAGCCTGGACTTGTACCAAGAGACCCAGTACTTC. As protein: CASSLDLYQETQYF.